This TCR beta chain was identified in a study of regulatory T cells in long-lasting Graves disease. General observations from the study: Persistent disease preferred TRBV28, TRBJ1-2 and TRBJ2-5; new disease, TRBV20-1 and TRBJ2-1.

This clonotype showed up many times. Its specificity is not known. Through Arm-PCR of CDR3 regions and iRepertoire HTBI primers, TCR beta libraries were built. As originally analysed: Gene usage covered about 60 TRBV and some 13 TRBJ segments. TCRdb redid the calling of the multiplex PCR reads with MiXCR, one entry per CDR3 protein. Here the V and J calls rest on TCRdb's processing, not on the authors' analysis. In the table there are about 350,000 distinct CDR3 sequences, roughly 15% of which are singletons. The sample's time point: newly diagnosed GD, antithyroid drugs for less than 3 months. Extracted RNA from PBMCs served as the source of the TCR library. CDR1 and CDR2 from the germline V gene are SNHLY and FYNNEI. The CDR3 covers 16 residues. Trimming cost V 2 bases and J 2 bases; bases outside gene matches: 5. The same sample was also used in a study of T cells in Graves' hyperthyroidism and ophthalmopathy. That source reports: HTBI primers drove first-round RT-PCR of the TCR CDR3.

The starting material was peripheral blood mononuclear cells (PBMCs), obtained at new diagnosis, from a patient treated with antithyroid drugs. This clonotype originated in a woman aged 18-35 years with Graves disease. The chain joins TRBV2 to TRBJ2-5; TRBD2 aligns across 10 bases. CDR3 loop: CASSETPSGGQETQYF. The CDR3 region has the DNA TGTGCCAGCAGTGAAACTCCTAGCGGGGGACAAGAGACCCAGTACTTC.